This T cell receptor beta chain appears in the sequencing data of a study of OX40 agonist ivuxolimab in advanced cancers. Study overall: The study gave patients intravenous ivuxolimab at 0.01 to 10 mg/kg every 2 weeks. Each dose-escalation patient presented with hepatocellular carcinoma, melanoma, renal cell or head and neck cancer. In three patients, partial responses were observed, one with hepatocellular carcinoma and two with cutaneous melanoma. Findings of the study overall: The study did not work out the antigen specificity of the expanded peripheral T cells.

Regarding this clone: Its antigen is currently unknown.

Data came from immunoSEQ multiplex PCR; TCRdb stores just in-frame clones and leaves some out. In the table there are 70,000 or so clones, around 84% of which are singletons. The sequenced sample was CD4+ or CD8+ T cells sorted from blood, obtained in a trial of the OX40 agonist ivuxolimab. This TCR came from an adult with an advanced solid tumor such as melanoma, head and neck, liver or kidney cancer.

The CDR3 bases are TGTGCCAGCAGATTTATCGGCTCAGGGCTTTCTGGGGCCAACGTCCTGACTTTC. Its translation is CASRFIGSGLSGANVLTF. The V call is TRBV27, the J call TRBJ2-6, with D perhaps matching TRBD1 (5 bases). The germline gives CDR1 MNHEY, CDR2 SMNVEV (reference sequence). V lost 6 bases, J lost 1 base, and 19 bases lay in between. The CDR3 has 18 residues.